This record covers a single T cell receptor beta chain. From germline, CDR1 is KGHSH and CDR2 LQKENI. V shed 5 bases and J shed 5 bases, with 13 bases lying between them. The CDR3 length is 14 residues. The data belong to a study of CD8+ T cells in alopecia areata. The sequencing template was cDNA reverse transcribed from extracted RNA. Profiling relied on immunoSEQ multiplex PCR, and the TCRdb table lists in-frame clones only, not all of them. Of some 240,000 clones in the sample, about three fifths are singletons; the top ten hold 0.45%. The source was CD4+ T cells sorted from blood, collected at week 0. The source of this sequence is a human donor with alopecia areata. V gene TRBV18 combines with J gene TRBJ2-1, with D tentatively TRBD1 or TRBD2 (5 bases each). CDR3 bases: TGTGCCAGCTCATCCGGGACGGCAAACAATGAGCAGTTCTTC. Translation gives CASSSGTANNEQFF.